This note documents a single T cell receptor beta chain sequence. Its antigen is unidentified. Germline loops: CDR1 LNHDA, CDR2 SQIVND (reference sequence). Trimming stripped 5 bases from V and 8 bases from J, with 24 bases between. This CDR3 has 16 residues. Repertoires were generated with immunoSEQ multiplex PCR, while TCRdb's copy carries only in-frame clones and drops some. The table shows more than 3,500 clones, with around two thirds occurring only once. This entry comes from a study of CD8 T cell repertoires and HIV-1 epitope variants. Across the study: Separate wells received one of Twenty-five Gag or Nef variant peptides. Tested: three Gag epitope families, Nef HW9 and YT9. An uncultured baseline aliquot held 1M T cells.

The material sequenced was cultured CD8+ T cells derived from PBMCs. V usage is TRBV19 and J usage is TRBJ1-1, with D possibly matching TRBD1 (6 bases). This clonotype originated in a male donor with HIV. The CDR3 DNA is TGTGCCAGTAGTTTTGCCGGTACAGGGCGGCTCGAAGAAGCTTTCTTT. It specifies CASSFAGTGRLEEAFF.